Below, 8 T cell receptor beta chains from the same sample are listed, as sequenced in a study of regulatory T cells in long-lasting Graves disease. Time point denoted: newly diagnosed GD, antithyroid drugs for less than 3 months. PBMCs provided the RNA from which the TCR library was made. Libraries of TCR beta came from iRepertoire HTBI primers plus Arm-PCR of CDR3 regions. TCRdb analysed the multiplex PCR reads with MiXCR anew, one entry per CDR3 protein. The table lists about 500,000 distinct CDR3 sequences, more than 10% of them singletons. The same data also contributed to another study, on T cells in Graves' hyperthyroidism and ophthalmopathy.

This specimen was peripheral blood mononuclear cells (PBMCs), taken at new diagnosis, from a patient treated with antithyroid drugs. These receptors were collected from a woman between 25 and 40 years old with Graves disease.

The sample holds many counts of this clonotype. The junction shows a germline mismatch at one end, possibly a read error. V and J are TRBV7-9 and TRBJ2-1, with a tentative D call TRBD2 (7 bases). Germline assignment: CDR1 SEHNR and CDR2 FQNEAQ (reference sequence). The CDR3 sequence is 16 residues long. CDR3 bases: TGCGCCAGCAGCCGAAGGGGGGGTCCCTCCTACAATGAGCAGTTCTTC. It encodes CASSRRGGPSYNEQFF.

This clonotype has a count of ten or more. V and J are TRBV28 and TRBJ1-1; tentatively, D is TRBD1 (6 bases). In germline, CDR1 is MDHEN, CDR2 SYDVKM. The CDR3 is 15 residues long. Trimming took 5 bases from V and 5 from J, leaving 18 bases between them. As DNA, the CDR3 is TGTGCCAGCAGTCTTCCCCTTACAGGGAGAACTGAAGCTTTCTTT. Encoded protein: CASSLPLTGRTEAFF. The whole variable domain, filled in from reference TRBV28 and TRBJ1-1, reads DVKVTQSSRYLVKRTGEKVFLECVQDMDHENMFWYRQDPGLGLRLIYFSYDVKMKEKGDIPEGYSVSREKKERFSLILESASTNQTSMYLCASSLPLTGRTEAFFGQGTRLTVV.

Many counts were recorded for this clonotype. V gene TRBV19 combines with J gene TRBJ1-2; 7 bases are a match to TRBD1. V was clipped by 7 bases and J by 6 bases; unmatched bases: 20. CDR1 and CDR2 from the germline V gene are LNHDA and SQIVND (reference sequence). The CDR3 length is 17 residues. CDR3 protein: CASITRSTGLPSDGYTF. For the CDR3, the DNA is TGTGCCAGTATTACCCGATCGACAGGGCTCCCCTCGGATGGCTACACCTTC.

This clonotype appeared many times. The chain couples TRBV28 to TRBJ2-3; TRBD1 matches at 8 bases. CDR1 is MDHEN, CDR2 SYDVKM, per germline. Trimming at V came to 0 bases and at J to 3 bases, leaving 2 bases not matched to a gene. The CDR3 is 15 amino acids. The CDR3 nucleotides are TGTGCCAGCAGTTTATGGACAGGGGCAACAGATACGCAGTATTTT. Encoded protein: CASSLWTGATDTQYF.

In this sample, this clonotype turned up a few times. V and J are TRBV6-1 and TRBJ2-4; the match to TRBD1 covers 9 bases. Germline V gene data show CDR1 as MNHNS and CDR2 as SASEGT. V gave up 6 bases and J gave up 2 bases; unmatched junction bases: 5. CDR3 size: 15 residues. The DNA for the CDR3 is TGTGCCAGCAGGTCCACAGGGGGCCCCAAAAACATTCAGTACTTC. Its translation: CASRSTGGPKNIQYF.

This clonotype was detected ten times or more. This sequence joins TRBV10-3 and TRBJ1-3; D might be TRBD1 (5 bases). This CDR3 has 15 residues. Germline-derived CDR1 and CDR2 are ENHRY and SYGVKD. Trimming removed 3 bases from V and 2 bases from J, with 11 bases in between. The CDR3 loop reads CAISESGGPGNTIYF. The DNA for the CDR3 is TGTGCCATCAGTGAATCGGGGGGACCTGGAAACACCATATATTTT.

Ten or more counts support this clonotype. This chain links TRBV15 with TRBJ1-2; no definite D call. CDR1 is LNHNV, CDR2 YYDKDF, per germline (reference sequence). V lost 0 bases and J lost 6, with 8 bases in between. The CDR3 consists of 13 residues. The CDR3 region has the DNA TGTGCCACCAGCAGAGAGTTAATTGATGGCTACACCTTC. Protein sequence: CATSRELIDGYTF.

The chain recombines TRBV4-2 with TRBJ1-2; no firm D call. The length of the CDR3 is 14 residues. Germline CDR1 is LGHNA and CDR2 is YNFKEQ. The V end lost 0 bases, the J end lost 6 bases, and 11 bases lay between the germline ends. DNA of the CDR3: TGTGCCAGCAGCCAAGACCTTCGCGGAGATGGCTACACCTTC. Translating gives CASSQDLRGDGYTF.